This T cell receptor beta chain stems from a study of T cells in Graves' hyperthyroidism and ophthalmopathy. Patients aged 18 to 65 had newly diagnosed hyperthyroidism of under 2 months' duration. Uncontrolled infection, other autoimmune disease, pregnancy or lactation led to exclusion. The ends were cut back, 6 bases at V and 1 base at J, with 12 bases in the middle. The CDR3 totals 13 residues. Germline CDR1 is DFQATT and CDR2 is SNEGSKA (reference sequence). This clonotype came up many times. What it recognizes is unknown. Points from the study as a whole: Blood held most thyroid clonotypes expanded above 0.001 frequency.

Amplification of TCR beta CDR3 regions used RNA as the template. TCR CDR3 regions were first amplified by RT-PCR with HTBI primers. TCRdb recomputed calls from the multiplex PCR reads with MiXCR, one row per CDR3 protein. The table records hundreds of thousands of distinct CDR3 sequences, about 15% of them present only once. The sequence was collected from a woman in her thirties with Graves' hyperthyroidism that later progressed to Graves' ophthalmopathy. The V call is TRBV20-1, the J call TRBJ1-1; no definite D call. The sample consisted of blood. The CDR3 region is CSAPRGGNTEAFF. The CDR3 bases are TGCAGTGCCCCCCGGGGAGGGAACACTGAAGCTTTCTTT.